This TCR beta chain was recovered during a study of blood T cell repertoires in COVID-19. Method: immunoSEQ multiplex PCR; TCRdb's copy keeps in-frame clones and lacks some. The sample records a few hundred thousand clones, 82% being singletons. The CDR3 consists of 12 residues. Germline V gene sequence: CDR1 SNHLY, CDR2 FYNNEI. V shed 3 bases and J shed 4 bases, with 5 bases lying between them. This clonotype was obtained from a woman in her late teens or twenties with acute or convalescent COVID-19. What was sequenced was peripheral blood. The rearrangement links TRBV2 to TRBJ2-3; D is possibly TRBD2 (5 bases). This chain's CDR3 is CASSEGADTQYF. The CDR3 region has the DNA TGTGCCAGCAGTGAGGGAGCAGATACGCAGTATTTT.